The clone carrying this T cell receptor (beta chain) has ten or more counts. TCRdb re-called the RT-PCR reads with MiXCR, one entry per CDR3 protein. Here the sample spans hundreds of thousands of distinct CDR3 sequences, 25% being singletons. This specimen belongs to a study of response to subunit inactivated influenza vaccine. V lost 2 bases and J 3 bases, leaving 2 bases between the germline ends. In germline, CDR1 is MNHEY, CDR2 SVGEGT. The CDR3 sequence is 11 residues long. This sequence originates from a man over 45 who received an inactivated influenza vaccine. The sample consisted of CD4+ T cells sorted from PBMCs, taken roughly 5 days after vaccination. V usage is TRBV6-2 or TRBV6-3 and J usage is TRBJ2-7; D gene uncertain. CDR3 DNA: TGTGCCAGCAGTTACATCTACGAGCAGTACTTC. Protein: CASSYIYEQYF.